What follows are 26 T cell receptor beta chains derived from one specimen sequenced in a study of blood T cell repertoires in COVID-19. Sequencing was performed with immunoSEQ multiplex PCR; in TCRdb, only in-frame clones are kept and a portion is missing. The sample consists of approximately 140,000 clones, approximately 84% of them appearing once. Sequencing input: peripheral blood. All receptors come from a man in his 70s with acute or convalescent COVID-19.

This rearrangement joins TRBV28 to TRBJ1-2; 8 bases line up with TRBD1. Trimming removed 4 bases from V and 4 bases from J; junction bases left unmatched: 11. Germline V CDR1 and CDR2: MDHEN, SYDVKM. CDR3 size: 16 residues. CDR3 DNA: TGTGCCAGCAGTTCGACAGGGGCCGAAACTCTCTATGGCTACACCTTC. Protein product: CASSSTGAETLYGYTF.

The CDR3, as DNA: TGTGCCAGCAGCTTGGACAGGGTAAAGCGGCCCCAGCATTTT. Translation gives CASSLDRVKRPQHF. The gene calls are TRBV28 and TRBJ1-5; 8 bases line up with TRBD1. V lost 6 bases to trimming and J lost 9 bases; unmatched junction nucleotides: 10. The CDR3 length is 14 residues. Germline V gene lookup returns CDR1 MDHEN and CDR2 SYDVKM.

The chain has TRBV6-5 and TRBJ2-3, with TRBD2 identical over 9 bases. CDR3 length: 15 residues. Germline CDR1 is MNHEY and CDR2 is SVGAGI. V shed 2 bases, J shed 6 bases, and the junction held 6 bases outside the gene matches. CDR3 coding DNA: TGTGCCAGCAGTTACGGCGGGAGGGCCGTCGATACGCAGTATTTT. Amino acids: CASSYGGRAVDTQYF.

V is TRBV11-2 and J is TRBJ2-5, with D possibly TRBD2 on 6 matching bases. Trimming shortened V by 1 base and J by 5 bases, and 11 bases separated the two germline ends. CDR1 is SGHAT, CDR2 FQNNGV, per germline. CDR3 size: 14 residues. The CDR3 bases are TGTGCCAGCAGCTTAGGACTAGACGACGAGACCCAGTACTTC. This encodes CASSLGLDDETQYF. The full variable domain, in which reference TRBV11-2 and TRBJ2-5 provide the parts outside the CDR3, is EAGVAQSPRYKIIEKRQSVAFWCNPISGHATLYWYQQILGQGPKLLIQFQNNGVVDDSQLPKDRFSAERLKGVDSTLKIQPAKLEDSAVYLCASSLGLDDETQYFGPGTRLLVL.

The chain employs TRBV28 and TRBJ2-5; possibly TRBD1 for D (6 bases). Trimming removed 7 bases at V and 7 bases at J, with 19 bases between. There are 14 residues in the CDR3. CDR1 and CDR2 from the germline V gene are MDHEN and SYDVKM. The CDR3 region has the DNA TGTGCCAGCACCGAGAACCAGGGGAGAGGGACCCAGTACTTC. Encoded protein: CASTENQGRGTQYF.

The chain recombines TRBV29-1 with TRBJ1-3; 7 bases align to TRBD1. This CDR3 is 13 amino acids long. Germline V gene data show CDR1 as SQVTM and CDR2 as ANQGSEA. Germline trimming cut 7 bases from V and 0 bases from J; bases unmatched to any gene: 3. CDR3 DNA sequence: TGCAGCGGTACAGGGGACTCTGGAAACACCATATATTTT. It is translated as CSGTGDSGNTIYF.

This clone has more than one count but fewer than ten. CDR3 DNA sequence: TGTGCCTGGAGTTACCAGTATCAGCCCCAGCATTTT. Translating it yields CAWSYQYQPQHF. This chain links TRBV30 with TRBJ1-5; no firm D call. With 2 bases removed from V and 5 bases from J, the gap between germline ends came to 7 bases. This CDR3 spans 12 amino acids. CDR1 GTSNPN and CDR2 SVGIG come from the germline V gene (reference sequence).

This clone was seen only a few times. V is TRBV5-3 and J is TRBJ2-7; 8 bases fit TRBD1. TRBV5-3 is placed among ORFs of uncertain function. CDR3 size: 19 residues. Trimming at V came to 6 bases and at J to 4 bases, leaving 24 bases not matched to a gene. The CDR3 coding sequence is TGTGCCAGAAACCGGTGGACAGGGCGAATAGGGAAGCGAGTTTACGAGCAGTACTTC. It specifies CARNRWTGRIGKRVYEQYF.

The chain employs TRBV27 and TRBJ2-1; 9 bases agree with TRBD2. The germline V gene has CDR1 MNHEY and CDR2 SMNVEV (reference sequence). CDR3 length: 19 residues. Trimming removed 0 bases from V and 6 bases from J; junction bases left unmatched: 15. This CDR3 is CASSLSPPGAGGNFNEQFF. The CDR3 DNA reads as TGTGCCAGCAGTTTATCCCCCCCGGGAGCGGGAGGCAATTTCAATGAGCAGTTCTTC.

V is TRBV3-1 (or the pseudogene TRBV3-2) and J is TRBJ2-1, with 11 bases lining up with TRBD1. The germline V gene has CDR1 LGHDT and CDR2 YNNKEL (reference sequence). With V trimmed by 4 bases and J by 3 bases, 8 bases remained unmatched. The CDR3 has 17 residues. This CDR3 reads CASSPRAGQGDYNEQFF. The CDR3 DNA is TGTGCCAGCAGCCCAAGGGCGGGACAGGGGGACTACAATGAGCAGTTCTTC.

V is TRBV6-5 and J is TRBJ2-7, with 8 bases aligning to TRBD2. Germline values: CDR1 MNHEY, CDR2 SVGAGI. The J segment lost 0 bases and the V segment lost 8 bases, leaving 6 bases of the junction unmatched. The length of the CDR3 is 14 residues. CDR3: CASGPGTSSYEQYF. The CDR3 coding sequence is TGTGCCAGCGGGCCCGGGACTAGCTCCTACGAGCAGTACTTC.

V usage is TRBV27 and J usage is TRBJ2-7; 7 bases agree with TRBD2. Trimming removed 3 bases from V and 5 bases from J; junction bases left unmatched: 7. The CDR3 is made up of 14 amino acids. Germline V CDR1 and CDR2: MNHEY, SMNVEV (reference sequence). The CDR3 loop is CASSLRGSSDEQYF. The CDR3 region has the DNA TGTGCCAGCAGTTTGCGCGGGAGTTCCGACGAGCAGTACTTC.

The chain carries TRBV5-1 and TRBJ1-4; 10 bases are a match to TRBD1. CDR3 length: 15 amino acids. With 4 bases clipped from V and 4 bases from J, the junction kept 4 bases outside the gene matches. Germline V CDR1 and CDR2: SGHRS, YFSETQ. The CDR3 DNA is TGCGCCAGCAGCCTAAGGACAGGGGGTAATGAAAAACTGTTTTTT. This translates into CASSLRTGGNEKLFF.

The chain has TRBV2 and TRBJ1-2; 9 bases are a match to TRBD1. V shed 8 bases and J 4 bases; nucleotides not matched to a gene: 5. This CDR3 spans 13 amino acids. CDR1 is SNHLY, CDR2 FYNNEI, per germline. In DNA form, the CDR3 reads TGTGCCAGCTCTGGGACAGGGCCCTATGGCTACACCTTC. It specifies CASSGTGPYGYTF. Variable domain in full (rest from reference TRBV2 and TRBJ1-2): EPEVTQTPSHQVTQMGQEVILRCVPISNHLYFYWYRQILGQKVEFLVSFYNNEISEKSEIFDDQFSVERPDGSNFTLKIRSTKLEDSAMYFCASSGTGPYGYTFGSGTRLTVV.

In DNA, the CDR3 is TGTGCCAGCAGCAAAACAGGGGTTTATGGAAACACCATATATTTT. Residues: CASSKTGVYGNTIYF. The gene calls are TRBV11-2 and TRBJ1-3; 7 nucleotides match TRBD1. The CDR3 extends over 15 amino acids. J was trimmed by 3 bases and V by 5 bases; bases with no gene match: 7. Germline CDR1 reads SGHAT; CDR2 reads FQNNGV.

The chain employs TRBV5-1 and TRBJ1-1, with TRBD1 matching 7 bases. After removal of 4 bases from V and 6 bases from J, the junction contained 12 bases not matched to a gene. Per the germline V gene, CDR1 is SGHRS and CDR2 is YFSETQ. The CDR3 extends over 15 amino acids. CDR3 sequence: CASSPTGFTGSEAFF. The DNA for the CDR3 is TGCGCCAGCAGCCCGACAGGGTTCACTGGGTCTGAAGCTTTCTTT.

The CDR3 here is CASSSFDRQGADEQYF. The CDR3 DNA follows: TGTGCCAGCAGTTCCTTCGACCGACAGGGGGCCGACGAGCAGTACTTC. This chain connects TRBV6-5 to TRBJ2-7; the match to TRBD1 covers 10 bases. Germline assignment: CDR1 MNHEY and CDR2 SVGAGI. The CDR3 is 16 amino acids. V was clipped by 4 bases and J by 5 bases; unmatched bases: 11.

The chain carries TRBV25-1 and TRBJ1-3, with D perhaps matching TRBD1 (6 bases). CDR1 MGHDK and CDR2 SYGVNS come from the germline V gene. This CDR3 comprises 16 residues. Between the trimmed V and J ends, which lost 11 bases and 0 bases, there was a span of 20 bases. CDR3: CASSSPGHFSGNTIYF. The CDR3 DNA is TGTGCCTCTTCCTCTCCGGGACACTTCTCTGGAAACACCATATATTTT.

The chain links TRBV9 to TRBJ2-2, with TRBD1 matching 8 bases. The V gene's germline CDR1 is SGDLS and CDR2 YYNGEE. This CDR3 has 16 residues. After removal of 2 bases from V and 4 bases from J, the junction contained 7 bases not matched to a gene. Written as DNA, the CDR3 is TGTGCCAGCAGCGTTAGCAGGGGGCCCGGCACCGGGGAGCTGTTTTTT. It yields the protein CASSVSRGPGTGELFF.

The rearrangement joins TRBV5-5 to TRBJ2-5, with D perhaps TRBD2 (6 bases). The CDR3 length is 12 residues. Between the trimmed V and J ends, which lost 4 bases and 5 bases, there was a span of 9 bases. Per germline, CDR1 SGHKS and CDR2 YYEKEE (reference sequence). CDR3 sequence (DNA): TGTGCCAGCAGCCAGGCGGGGGAGACCCAGTACTTC. Residues: CASSQAGETQYF.

The rearrangement uses TRBV5-1 and TRBJ2-4; 16 bases align to TRBD2. The V gene's germline CDR1 is SGHRS and CDR2 YFSETQ. V shed 4 bases and J 3 bases; nucleotides not matched to a gene: 13. The CDR3 loop spans 20 amino acids. DNA for the CDR3: TGCGCCAGCAGCCGATCACCGGGACTAGCGGGGGGGCCCGACAAAAACATTCAGTACTTC. Protein: CASSRSPGLAGGPDKNIQYF.

The chain uses TRBV12-3 or TRBV12-4 and TRBJ2-5, with TRBD2 as a possible D gene (5 bases). The length of the CDR3 is 13 residues. V gave up 5 bases and J gave up 3 bases, with 10 bases separating them. DNA of the CDR3: TGTGCCAGCAGTACGCACGGGGAAGAGACCCAGTACTTC. It yields the protein CASSTHGEETQYF.

This chain connects TRBV18 to TRBJ2-5; TRBD2 aligns across 11 bases. The CDR3 is made up of 15 amino acids. From germline, CDR1 is KGHSH and CDR2 LQKENI. V was clipped by 3 bases and J by 5 bases; unmatched bases: 5. The CDR3 nucleotides read TGTGCCAGCTCACCTGGGACTAGCGGTCGGGAGACCCAGTACTTC. It yields the protein CASSPGTSGRETQYF.

J is TRBJ1-2 and V is TRBV7-9; 7 bases are shared with TRBD1. Trimming at V came to 3 bases and at J to 3 bases, leaving 1 base not matched to a gene. The CDR3 runs 13 residues. Germline V gene sequence: CDR1 SEHNR, CDR2 FQNEAQ (reference sequence). CDR3 amino acids: CASSLGTDYGYTF. The CDR3 DNA sequence: TGTGCCAGCAGCTTGGGGACAGACTATGGCTACACCTTC. Drawing the rest from reference TRBV7-9 and TRBJ1-2, the complete variable domain is DTGVSQNPRHKITKRGQNVTFRCDPISEHNRLYWYRQTLGQGPEFLTYFQNEAQLEKSRLLSDRFSAERPKGSFSTLEIQRTEQGDSAMYLCASSLGTDYGYTFGSGTRLTVV.

The chain employs TRBV7-8 and TRBJ2-1; D is uncertain. The V gene lost 1 base and the J gene lost 5 bases, with 6 bases spanning the gap. Germline V CDR1 and CDR2: SGHVS, FQNEAQ. The CDR3 runs 13 residues. In nucleotides, the CDR3 is TGTGCCAGCAGCTTAGGGCCAAACAATGAGCAGTTCTTC. Protein sequence: CASSLGPNNEQFF. The complete variable domain, with remaining parts taken from reference TRBV7-8 and TRBJ2-1, reads GAGVSQSPRYKVAKRGQDVALRCDPISGHVSLFWYQQALGQGPEFLTYFQNEAQLDKSGLPSDRFFAERPEGSVSTLKIQRTQQEDSAVYLCASSLGPNNEQFFGPGTRLTVL.

V usage is TRBV14 and J usage is TRBJ2-7; D is perhaps TRBD1 (5 bases). Trimming took 0 bases from V and 9 from J, leaving 15 bases between them. The CDR3 is 14 amino acids. Germline V gene lookup returns CDR1 SGHDN and CDR2 FVKESK. The CDR3 DNA reads TGTGCCAGCAGCCAAGATCTTTCGTGGGGCAGGCAGTACTTC. Translating it yields CASSQDLSWGRQYF.